This T cell receptor (beta chain) was sequenced in a study of memory CD4+ T cells and cytomegalovirus serostatus. Study in general: Of the healthy Belgian adults, 8 to 10 were CMV seropositive and 20 to 30 seronegative. General observations from the study: Repertoires predicted CMV serostatus with median bootstrapped AUC of roughly 0.96. CD4+ memory repertoires contained 67 of 164 reported CMV TCRbeta sequences.

Assay: immunoSEQ multiplex PCR; the TCRdb copy retains only in-frame clones and omits some. This sample has about 92,000 clones, with about 80% found just once. Details on this clone: No antigen is known for it.

Single viable CD3+CD4+CD8-CD45RO+ cells were sorted as the memory CD4+ T cells. The CDR3 has 11 amino acids. From germline, CDR1 is SGDLS and CDR2 YYNGEE. V was pared by 3 bases and J by 9 bases, with 10 bases between. Sequencing was carried out using memory CD4+ T cells from blood. This chain links TRBV9 with TRBJ2-7; TRBD2 might be the D (6 bases). The sequence was obtained from an adult in good health and CMV-seropositive. The CDR3: CASSAGLRQYF. The CDR3, as DNA: TGTGCCAGCAGCGCGGGACTTCGGCAGTACTTC.